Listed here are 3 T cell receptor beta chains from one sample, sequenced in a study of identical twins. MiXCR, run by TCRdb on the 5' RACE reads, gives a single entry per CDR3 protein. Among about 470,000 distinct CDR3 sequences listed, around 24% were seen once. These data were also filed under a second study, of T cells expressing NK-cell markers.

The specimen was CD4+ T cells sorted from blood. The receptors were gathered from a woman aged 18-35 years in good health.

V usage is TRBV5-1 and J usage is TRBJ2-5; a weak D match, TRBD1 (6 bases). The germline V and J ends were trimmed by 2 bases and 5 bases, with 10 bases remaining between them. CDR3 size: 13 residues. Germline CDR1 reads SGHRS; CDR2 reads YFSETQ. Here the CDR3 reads CASSFQGRETQYF. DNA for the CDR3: TGCGCCAGCAGCTTCCAGGGGCGGGAGACCCAGTACTTC.

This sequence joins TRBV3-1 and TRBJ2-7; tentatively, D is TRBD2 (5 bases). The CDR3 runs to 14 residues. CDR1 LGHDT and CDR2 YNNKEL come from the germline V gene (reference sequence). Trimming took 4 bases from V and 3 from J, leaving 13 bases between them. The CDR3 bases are TGTGCCAGCAGCCGAGGCCGGGGTTACTACGAGCAGTACTTC. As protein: CASSRGRGYYEQYF.

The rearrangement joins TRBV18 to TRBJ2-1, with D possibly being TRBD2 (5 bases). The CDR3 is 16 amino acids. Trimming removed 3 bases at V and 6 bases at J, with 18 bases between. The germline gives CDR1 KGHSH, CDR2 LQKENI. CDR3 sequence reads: CASSPTLAGPPNEQFF. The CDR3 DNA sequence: TGTGCCAGCTCACCGACGCTAGCCGGGCCGCCCAATGAGCAGTTCTTC.